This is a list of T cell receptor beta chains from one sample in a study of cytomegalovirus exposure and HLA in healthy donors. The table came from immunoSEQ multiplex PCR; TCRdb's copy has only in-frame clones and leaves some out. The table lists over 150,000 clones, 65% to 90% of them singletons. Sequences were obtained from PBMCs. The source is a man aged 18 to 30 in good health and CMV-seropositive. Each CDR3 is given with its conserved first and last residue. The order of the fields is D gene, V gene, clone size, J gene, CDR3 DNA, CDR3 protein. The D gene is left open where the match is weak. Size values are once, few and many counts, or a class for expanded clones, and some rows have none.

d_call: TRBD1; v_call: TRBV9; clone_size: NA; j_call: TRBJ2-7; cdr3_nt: TGTGCCAGCAGCGTGTCAGGGGGCTACGAGCAGTACTTC; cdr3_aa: CASSVSGGYEQYF
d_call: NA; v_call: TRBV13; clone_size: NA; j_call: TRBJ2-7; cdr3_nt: TGTGCCAGCTCCCCAACCACTCTAACCCCTTACGAGCAGTACTTC; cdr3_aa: CASSPTTLTPYEQYF
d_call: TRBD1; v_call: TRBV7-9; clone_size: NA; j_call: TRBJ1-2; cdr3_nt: TGTGCCAGCAGCTTAGGACAGGGGTTTGGCTACACCTTC; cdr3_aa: CASSLGQGFGYTF
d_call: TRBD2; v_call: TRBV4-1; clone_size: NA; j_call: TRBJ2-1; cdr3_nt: TGCGCCAGCAGCCATCCCTTTAGCGGGAGTGGTGAGCAGTTCTTC; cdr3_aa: CASSHPFSGSGEQFF
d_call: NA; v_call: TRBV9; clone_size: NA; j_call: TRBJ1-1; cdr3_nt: TGTGCCAGCAGCGCTGGGGGGGGTAGGGCTGAAGCTTTCTTT; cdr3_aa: CASSAGGGRAEAFF
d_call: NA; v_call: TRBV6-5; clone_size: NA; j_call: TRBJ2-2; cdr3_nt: TGTGCCAGCAGTTACTCGATGCGTGGCACCGGGGAGCTGTTTTTT; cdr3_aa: CASSYSMRGTGELFF
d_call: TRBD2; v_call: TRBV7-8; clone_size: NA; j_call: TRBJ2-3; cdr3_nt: TGTGCCAGCACCCCAGCTCGGCTAGCGGGGGGTAGAAATACGCAGTATTTT; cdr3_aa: CASTPARLAGGRNTQYF
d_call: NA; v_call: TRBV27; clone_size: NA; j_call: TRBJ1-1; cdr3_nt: TGTGCCAGCAGCCCCACAGGGTTGGTGAACACTGAAGCTTTCTTT; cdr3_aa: CASSPTGLVNTEAFF
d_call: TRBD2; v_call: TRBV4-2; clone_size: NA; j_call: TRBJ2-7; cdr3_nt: TGTGCCAGCAGCCAAGACTTGGGGGGTACTAGCGTCAACTACGAGCAGTACTTC; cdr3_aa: CASSQDLGGTSVNYEQYF
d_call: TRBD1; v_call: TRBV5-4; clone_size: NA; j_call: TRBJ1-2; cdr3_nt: TGTGCCAGCGGCGGACAGGGAGCTAATGGCTACACCTTC; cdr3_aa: CASGGQGANGYTF
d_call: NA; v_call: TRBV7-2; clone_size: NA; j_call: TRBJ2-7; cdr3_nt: TGTGCCAGCAGCTTACAGGGGCTTCCCTACGAGCAGTACTTC; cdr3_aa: CASSLQGLPYEQYF
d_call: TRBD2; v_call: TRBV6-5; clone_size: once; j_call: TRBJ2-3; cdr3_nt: TGTGCCAGCACCCAAGCGGGGATAGCAGATACGCAGTATTTT; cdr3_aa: CASTQAGIADTQYF
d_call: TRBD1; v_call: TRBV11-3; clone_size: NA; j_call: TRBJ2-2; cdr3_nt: TGTGCCAGCAGCCGCCGGGACAGGGACGGGGAGCTGTTTTTT; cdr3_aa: CASSRRDRDGELFF
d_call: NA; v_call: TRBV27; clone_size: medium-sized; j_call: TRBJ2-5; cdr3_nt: TGTGCCAGCAGTTTATTAGGGAGCGGGTTCCAAGAGACCCAGTACTTC; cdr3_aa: CASSLLGSGFQETQYF
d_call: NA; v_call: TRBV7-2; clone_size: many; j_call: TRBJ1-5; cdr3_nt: TGTGCCAGCGGTCCACGGGGCAATCAGCCCCAGCATTTT; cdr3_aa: CASGPRGNQPQHF
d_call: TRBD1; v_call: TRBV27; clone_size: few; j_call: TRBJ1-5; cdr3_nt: TGTGCCAGCAGGACAGGGGGCCAGCCCCAGCATTTT; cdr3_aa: CASRTGGQPQHF
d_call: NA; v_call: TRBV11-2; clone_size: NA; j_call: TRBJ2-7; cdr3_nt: TGTGCCAGCAGCCCGGAGGTGGCATCCCGGCAGTACTTC; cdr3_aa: CASSPEVASRQYF
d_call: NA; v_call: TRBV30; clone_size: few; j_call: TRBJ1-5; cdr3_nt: TGTGCCTGGAGTGGCAGCGATCAGCCCCAGCATTTT; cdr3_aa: CAWSGSDQPQHF
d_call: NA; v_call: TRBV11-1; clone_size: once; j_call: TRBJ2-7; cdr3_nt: TGTGCCAGCAGCTTACCAGGGAACTCCTACGAGCAGTACTTC; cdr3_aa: CASSLPGNSYEQYF
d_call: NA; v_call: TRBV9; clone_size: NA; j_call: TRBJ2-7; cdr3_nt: TGTGCCAGCAGCGCCAGGGTGATAGGCGAGCAGTACTTC; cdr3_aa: CASSARVIGEQYF
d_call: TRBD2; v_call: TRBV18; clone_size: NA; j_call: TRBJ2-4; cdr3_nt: TGTGCCAGCTCACCAAGGAGGGAACTAGCGGGATACGAGGCCAAAAACATTCAGTACTTC; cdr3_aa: CASSPRRELAGYEAKNIQYF
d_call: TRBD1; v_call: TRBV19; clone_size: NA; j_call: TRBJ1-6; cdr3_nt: TGTGCCAGTAGTCTGGACAGGGGTGGTTCACCCCTCCACTTT; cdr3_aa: CASSLDRGGSPLHF
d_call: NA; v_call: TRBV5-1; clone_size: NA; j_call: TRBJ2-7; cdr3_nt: TGCGCCAGCAGCGGTACAGGTTCGTCCTACGAGCAGTACTTC; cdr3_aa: CASSGTGSSYEQYF
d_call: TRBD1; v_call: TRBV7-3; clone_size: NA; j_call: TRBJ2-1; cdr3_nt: TGTGCCAGCAGCTTAACGAGTACAGGGGCCGAGCAGTTCTTC; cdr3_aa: CASSLTSTGAEQFF
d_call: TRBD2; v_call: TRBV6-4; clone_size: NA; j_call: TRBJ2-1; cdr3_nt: TGTGCCAGCAGCGCCGGGACTAGCGGGGACAATGAGCAGTTCTTC; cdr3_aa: CASSAGTSGDNEQFF
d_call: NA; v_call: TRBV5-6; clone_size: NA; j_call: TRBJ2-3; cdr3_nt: TGTGCCAGCAGCTTGGGGATGGGCCAATGGGGGGAAAGCACAGATACGCAGTATTTT; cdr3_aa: CASSLGMGQWGESTDTQYF
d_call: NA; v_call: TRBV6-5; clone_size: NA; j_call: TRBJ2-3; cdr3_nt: TGTGCCAGCAGTTACTCGACTTCCACAGATACGCAGTATTTT; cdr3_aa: CASSYSTSTDTQYF
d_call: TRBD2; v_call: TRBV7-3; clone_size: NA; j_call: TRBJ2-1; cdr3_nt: TGTGCCAGCAGCTCCACTAGCGGGGGCTACAATGAGCAGTTCTTC; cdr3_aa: CASSSTSGGYNEQFF
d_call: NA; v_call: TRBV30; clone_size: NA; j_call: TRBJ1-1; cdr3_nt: TGTGCCTGGAGCCCTGACAGTACTGAAGCTTTCTTT; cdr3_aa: CAWSPDSTEAFF
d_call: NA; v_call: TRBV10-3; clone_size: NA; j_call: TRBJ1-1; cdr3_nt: TGTGCCATCAGTGTGGCATTGGGGCTGAACACTGAAGCTTTCTTT; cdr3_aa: CAISVALGLNTEAFF
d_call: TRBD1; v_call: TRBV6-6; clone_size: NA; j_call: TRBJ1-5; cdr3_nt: TGTGCCAGCAAACTGACAGGGGGACGGCAGCCCCAGCATTTT; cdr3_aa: CASKLTGGRQPQHF
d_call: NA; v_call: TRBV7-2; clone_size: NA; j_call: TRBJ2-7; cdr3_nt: TGTGCCAGCAGCCCTAACTCCTACGAGCAGTACTTC; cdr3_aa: CASSPNSYEQYF
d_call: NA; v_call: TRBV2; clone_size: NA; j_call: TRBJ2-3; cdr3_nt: TGTGCCAGCAGTGCACTAGATACGCAGTATTTT; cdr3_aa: CASSALDTQYF
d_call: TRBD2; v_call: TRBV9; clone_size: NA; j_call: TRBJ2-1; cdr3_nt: TGTGCCAGCAGCCCTCGGGTAGCGGGGGACAATGAGCAGTTCTTC; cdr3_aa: CASSPRVAGDNEQFF
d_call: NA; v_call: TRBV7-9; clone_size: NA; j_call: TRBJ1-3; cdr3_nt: TGTGCCAGCAGCTTATATCCAAACACCATATATTTT; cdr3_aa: CASSLYPNTIYF
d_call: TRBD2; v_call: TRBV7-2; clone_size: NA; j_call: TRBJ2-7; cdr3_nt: TGTGCCAGCAGCCGAGCGGGAGGCGAGCAGTACTTC; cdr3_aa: CASSRAGGEQYF
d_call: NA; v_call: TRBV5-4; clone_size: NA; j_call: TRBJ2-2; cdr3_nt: TGTGCCAGCAGCTTGTCCCCGGAGACTCCTCCCCGGGAGCTGTTTTTT; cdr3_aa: CASSLSPETPPRELFF
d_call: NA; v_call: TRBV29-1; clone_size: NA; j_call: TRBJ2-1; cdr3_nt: TGCAGCTCCTTGAGCGATGAGCAGTTCTTC; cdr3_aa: CSSLSDEQFF
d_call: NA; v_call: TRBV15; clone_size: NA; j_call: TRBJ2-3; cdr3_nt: TGTGCCACCGCCGGTCTTTCCCCCTTCACAGATACGCAGTATTTT; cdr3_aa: CATAGLSPFTDTQYF
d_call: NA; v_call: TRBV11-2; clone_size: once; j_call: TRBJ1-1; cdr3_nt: TGTGCCAGCGCAACCGCCGGGGGAAGCTCTGGAGCTTTCTTT; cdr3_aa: CASATAGGSSGAFF
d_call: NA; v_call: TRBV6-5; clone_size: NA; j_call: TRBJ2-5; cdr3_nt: TGTGCCAGCAGTTACTCGAACAGCCTAGAGACCCAGTACTTC; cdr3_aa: CASSYSNSLETQYF
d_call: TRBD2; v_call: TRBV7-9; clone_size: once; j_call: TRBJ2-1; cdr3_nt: TGTGCCAGCAGCCTAGCGGGCCTAGCGGGGACTTACAATGAGCAGTTCTTC; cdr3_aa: CASSLAGLAGTYNEQFF
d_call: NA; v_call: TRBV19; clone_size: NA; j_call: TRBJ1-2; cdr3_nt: TGTGCCAGTAGTATGGACACAGGGATCAGTGGCTACACCTTC; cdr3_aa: CASSMDTGISGYTF
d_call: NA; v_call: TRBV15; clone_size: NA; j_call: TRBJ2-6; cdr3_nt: TGTGCCACCAGCCGGGACTCCAGCTCTGGGGCCAACGTCCTGACTTTC; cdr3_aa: CATSRDSSSGANVLTF
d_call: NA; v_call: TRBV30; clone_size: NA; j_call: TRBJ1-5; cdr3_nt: TGTGCCTGGCAAAAACAGGGATTGAGCAATCAGCCCCAGCATTTT; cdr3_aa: CAWQKQGLSNQPQHF
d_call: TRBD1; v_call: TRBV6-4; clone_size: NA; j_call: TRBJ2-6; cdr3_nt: TGTGCCAGCAGAGAGACAGGGGCTGGGGCCAACGTCCTGACTTTC; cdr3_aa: CASRETGAGANVLTF
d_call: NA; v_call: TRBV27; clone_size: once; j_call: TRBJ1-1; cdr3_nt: TGTGCCAGCAGTCCCCAGGGGTTGAACACTGAAGCTTTCTTT; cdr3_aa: CASSPQGLNTEAFF
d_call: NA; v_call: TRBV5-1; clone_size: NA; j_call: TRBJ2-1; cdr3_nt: TGCGCCAGCAGCTTGGTCTCGTACAATGAGCAGTTCTTC; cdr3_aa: CASSLVSYNEQFF
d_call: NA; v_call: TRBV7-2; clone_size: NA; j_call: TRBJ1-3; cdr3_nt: TGTGCCAGCAGCTGGGACTCTAACTCTGGAAACACCATATATTTT; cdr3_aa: CASSWDSNSGNTIYF
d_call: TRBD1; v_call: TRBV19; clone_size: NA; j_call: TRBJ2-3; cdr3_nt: TGTGCCAGTACTGCCGGCGGGCCAGGGGGCCCCAGCACAGATACGCAGTATTTT; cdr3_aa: CASTAGGPGGPSTDTQYF
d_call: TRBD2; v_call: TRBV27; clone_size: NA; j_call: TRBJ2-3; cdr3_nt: TGTGCCAGCAGAGGAGGGACTAGCGGAACAGATACGCAGTATTTT; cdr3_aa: CASRGGTSGTDTQYF
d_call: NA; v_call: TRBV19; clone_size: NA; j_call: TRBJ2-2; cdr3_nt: TGTGCCAGTAGCGGGGACTCGGCGAACACCGGGGAGCTGTTTTTT; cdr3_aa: CASSGDSANTGELFF
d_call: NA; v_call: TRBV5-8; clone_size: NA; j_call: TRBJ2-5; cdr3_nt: TGTGCCAGCAGCCACATACAGGGAAGGGATGGGGAAGAGACCCAGTACTTC; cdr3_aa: CASSHIQGRDGEETQYF
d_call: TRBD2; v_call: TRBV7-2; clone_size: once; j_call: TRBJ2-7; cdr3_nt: TGTGCCAGCAGCTTAATCCCACTAGCGGGAGACTACGAGCAGTACTTC; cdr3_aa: CASSLIPLAGDYEQYF